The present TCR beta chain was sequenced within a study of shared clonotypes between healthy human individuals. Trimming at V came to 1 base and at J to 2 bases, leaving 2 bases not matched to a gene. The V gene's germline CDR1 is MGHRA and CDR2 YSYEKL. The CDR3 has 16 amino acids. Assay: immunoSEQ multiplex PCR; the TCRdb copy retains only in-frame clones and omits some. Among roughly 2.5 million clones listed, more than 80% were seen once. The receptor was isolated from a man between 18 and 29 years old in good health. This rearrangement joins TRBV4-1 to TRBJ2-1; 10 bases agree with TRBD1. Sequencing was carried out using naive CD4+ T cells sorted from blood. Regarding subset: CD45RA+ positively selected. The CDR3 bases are TGCGCCAGCAGCCAAGCGGGACAGGGGACCTACAATGAGCAGTTCTTC. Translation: CASSQAGQGTYNEQFF.